This T cell receptor beta chain was recovered during a study of cytomegalovirus exposure and HLA in healthy donors (dated by TCRdb to 2017 to 2019). At the level of the whole study: An earlier analysis of several hundred of the donors reported roughly 270 Gb of sequence data and around 120 million unique TCR beta sequences from about 200 million T cells. An early release covering roughly 600 HLA-typed donors comprised approximately 300 gigabases of sequencing data and around 80 million unique TCR sequences. The genetic ancestry cluster associated with self-reported Caucasian donors included 80% to 90% of the roughly 390 genotyped donors. The study was designed to test whether signatures of past pathogen exposure could be identified by cataloging public T cell receptors. Using immunosequencing, the study profiled T cell repertoires from some 670 subjects and related those repertoires to cytomegalovirus serostatus. Along with the approximately 600-subject first cohort, a separate validation cohort of over a hundred different subjects was used. To predict cytomegalovirus infection status, the study brought together high-throughput TCR immunosequencing, statistical association of individual TCRs with disease status, and machine learning. To study patterns of TCR occurrence, a later analysis re-analyzed previously published TCR beta repertoires from around 670 donors and added high-resolution HLA genotyping. In the later analysis, no new phenotypic data were used to find candidate immune exposures; instead, reliance was placed on TCR beta sequences and their occurrence across donors. To decide whether each TCR beta V gene segment behaved as functional or pseudogenic, an earlier analysis of fewer than 750 of the donors relied on high-throughput TCR beta sequencing. Donor age, sex, ethnicity and CMV serostatus were collected together with the repertoire data. In a later genetic analysis, genome-wide SNP genotypes for about 55% of the roughly 700 donors were used, and that subset was treated as a discovery cohort. All discovery cohort repertoires had been generated on a single sequencing platform. Class I and class II HLA loci were covered by the typing at four-digit resolution. Typing coverage varied by locus: roughly 629-630 donors for A, B, C, DRB1 and DQB1; roughly 500 for DQA1; approximately 610 for DPA1; roughly 470 for DPB1. Because of strong linkage in the cohort, five DR-DQ haplotypes were treated as single units for association and clustering. Among around 400 genotyped donors of the cohort, an average of roughly 230,000 unique TCR beta nucleotide sequences was sequenced per donor, of which about 18% were non-productive.

The cohort was made up of several hundred healthy bone marrow donors. At the time of sampling, all cohort members were nominally healthy, though unrecorded immune exposures were likely present. The donor tested CMV seropositive, placing the donor among the approximately 290 seropositive members of the cohort. Every donor gave a peripheral blood sample, and the peripheral blood mononuclear cells from that sample were used for TCR beta sequencing. The Qiagen DNeasy Blood Extraction Kit was used to extract genomic DNA from the blood cell samples. The germline V gene encodes CDR1 GTSNPN and CDR2 SVGIG (reference sequence). Taken from cysteine to phenylalanine, the CDR3 has 13 residues. The entry retains the CDR3 DNA only, 39 bases that are in frame from base 1. V is reduced by 3 bases and J by 6 bases, leaving a spacing of 9 bases between them. Overall results and qualifications from the work: Some IMGT-functional V segments, including TRBV6-2 and TRBV6-3, could not be distinguished by the 87-base-pair reads and were therefore excluded. A later genetic analysis reported fewer N-insertions in productive TCRs among donors in an Asian-associated ancestry cluster than the roughly 640-donor mean. Roughly uniform sequencing depth across donors was assumed in presence/absence analyses, although this assumption may not hold. In a later analysis, most CMV-associated TCR beta chains were found to appear HLA-restricted, with HLA associations seemingly driven largely by CMV exposure. It was suggested by the authors that the approach could potentially be generalized to other disease states and immunological phenotypes. In the study, 150 to 200 TCR beta chains were listed as associated with cytomegalovirus. A group of highly shared sequence variants was considered likely to be a technical artifact of the sequencing pipeline. The only immune exposure information available for the cohort was CMV serostatus. This cohort had only TCR beta chains sequenced, and the lack of alpha or paired-chain data limited which features could be detected. Correlated functional status among segregating V segments might reflect linkage disequilibrium, but an unknown experimental factor could not be ruled out. A further reported finding was that TCR beta sequences accurately predicted the HLA-A and HLA-B alleles for most subjects in the first cohort. The earlier analysis of approximately 590 of the donors excluded 15 to 20 rarely observed V segments, including chromosome 9 orphons, because counts were too low. While some public TCRs were present in many individuals, most TCR sequences turned up only very rarely across donors. At a false discovery rate of 0.05, a later analysis linked some 18,000 TCR beta sequences to specific HLA alleles. An association between a missense DCLRE1C variant and V-gene and J-gene trimming of TCR beta chains was found in a later genetic analysis and replicated in an independent cohort. In a later analysis, TCR association rates were found to vary across HLA loci, with the most associated TCRs seen for DRB1 alleles and the fewest for HLA-C alleles. When HLA alleles, especially DR and DQ, strongly co-occurred, TCR associations were difficult to assign to individual alleles. In both the original and validation cohorts, the classifier was reported to diagnose cytomegalovirus status with high specificity and sensitivity. In a later analysis, HLA-associated TCR beta chains were found to be more clonally expanded and to have lower generation probabilities than equally common non-associated chains. A later analysis reported that several top co-occurrence clusters appeared linked to parvovirus B19, influenza, CMV and Epstein-Barr virus. In vitro tests confirmed that three of the cytomegalovirus-associated TCR beta chains recognize cytomegalovirus antigens. Because some donors lacked HLA typing at each locus, the association tests relied only on the typed subset. In an earlier analysis of some 500 of the donors, most TCR beta V segments were observed in productive rearrangements about 90% or about 30% of the time, broadly matching IMGT annotations.

The receptor library was made with the immunoSEQ multiplex PCR assay. For the multiplex PCR, a mixture combining 60 forward primers for TCR Vbeta segments and 13 reverse primers for TCR Jbeta segments was used. The CDR3 region of rearranged TCR beta genes was amplified from genomic DNA with a multiplex PCR assay. The Illumina HiSeq System was used to sequence the amplified TCR beta libraries as 87-base-pair reads. The authors' analysis ran thus. A later analysis tallied around 87 million unique TCR beta chains across the 660 or so repertoires, and approximately 11 million of those chains were shared by two or more donors. A nearest-neighbor algorithm error-corrected the raw reads and collapsed the reads into unique sequences, merging closely related sequences to remove PCR and sequencing errors. Alignment of CDR3 sequences to IMGT reference sequences was used to assign V, D and J gene segments. For a sequence to be retained, at least a six-nucleotide match to both a V gene segment and a J gene segment was required. Rearrangements were called productive when the CDR3 lacked stop codons and stayed in frame with V and J; all others were non-productive. Following IMGT convention, CDR3 was defined as the stretch from the second conserved V-encoded cysteine up to the conserved J-encoded phenylalanine. Sequences without an unambiguous match to a single V gene segment were excluded from the earlier analysis of 500 to 700 of the donors. An earlier analysis of around 600 of the donors classified V segments as functional when productive rearrangements were above 56.7% and as segregating when the standard deviation between donors was above 5%. To diagnose cytomegalovirus status from the catalog of TCR beta chain sequences, a statistical classification framework was built. In a later analysis, TCR nucleotide sequences were compared against IMGT/GENE-DB human TR gene sequences so that V and J genes could be assigned. Using the TCRdist pipeline, a later analysis assigned CDR3 sequences along with most-parsimonious VDJ recombination scenarios. In a later analysis, each TCR beta chain was defined by its CDR3 amino acid sequence together with its V-gene family, and reads without a unique V-gene family were excluded. A later analysis removed roughly 590 highly shared, low-generation-probability nucleotide sequences to deal with suspected cross-contamination and a sequencing artifact. For each public chain, a later analysis derived a clonal expansion index from normalized ranks of inferred template counts within each repertoire. A later analysis computed generation probabilities with a VDJ recombination model fitted to out-of-frame rearrangements, and checked the results against IGoR. A later analysis scored TCR-TCR, TCR-HLA and TCR-CMV co-occurrence with hypergeometric tests, applying a repertoire-size bias correction to TCR pairs. To estimate false discovery rates, a later analysis permuted the HLA or CMV assignments 20 times. In a later analysis, co-occurring TCRs were grouped using DBSCAN, with TCRdist sequence similarity added in when clustering inside HLA-allele-positive subsets. For co-occurrence clustering, repertoires with fewer than 30,000 or more than 120,000 public chains were excluded, along with five or six repertoires with anomalous nucleotide sharing. This is the immuneACCESS table as TCRdb keeps it, with only in-frame sequences that have V and J called. A part of the clones is gone; compared with another copy, unresolved V genes explain less than half, and the rest is unexplained. V, J and clone size reflect that table, while D and trimming were determined from the DNA. Present in this sample are approximately 110,000 clones, over 65% of which were seen just once. Over 4% of the sample lies in the top ten.

This clone was counted between two and nine times. Its antigen is unknown. Per-base quality was not reported, and no clone a single base away is much larger than it. At the DNA level, this CDR3 is encoded by other sequences in the same sample as well. Recombination linked TRBV30 to TRBJ1-6; there is no confident call for the D gene. The origin of this receptor is a female donor in good health and CMV-seropositive. Sequencing was done on a sample of PBMCs. The DNA is TGTGCCTGGAGCCGGGAGACTAATTCACCCCTCCACTTT. It codes for CAWSRETNSPLHF.